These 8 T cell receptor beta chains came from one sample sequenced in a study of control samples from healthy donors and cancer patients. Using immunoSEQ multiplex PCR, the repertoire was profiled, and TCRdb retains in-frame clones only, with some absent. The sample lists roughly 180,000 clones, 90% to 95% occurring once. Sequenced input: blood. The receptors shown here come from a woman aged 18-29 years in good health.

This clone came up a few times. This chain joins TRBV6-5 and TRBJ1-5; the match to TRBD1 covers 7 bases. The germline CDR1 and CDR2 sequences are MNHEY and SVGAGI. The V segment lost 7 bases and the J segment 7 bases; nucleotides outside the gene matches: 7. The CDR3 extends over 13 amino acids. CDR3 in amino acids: CASTPRQGQPQHF. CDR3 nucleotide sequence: TGTGCCAGCACCCCTCGACAGGGCCAGCCCCAGCATTTT.

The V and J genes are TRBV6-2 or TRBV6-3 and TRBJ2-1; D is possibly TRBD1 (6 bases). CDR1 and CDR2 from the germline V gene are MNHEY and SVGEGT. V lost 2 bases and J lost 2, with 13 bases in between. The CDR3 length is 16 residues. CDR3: CASSYPTGRTYNEQFF. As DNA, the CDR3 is TGTGCCAGCAGTTACCCGACAGGACGGACCTACAATGAGCAGTTCTTC.

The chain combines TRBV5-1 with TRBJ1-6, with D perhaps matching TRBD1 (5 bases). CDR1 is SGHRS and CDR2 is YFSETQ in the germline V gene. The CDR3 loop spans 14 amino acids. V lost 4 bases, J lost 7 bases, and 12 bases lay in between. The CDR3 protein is CASSPGRTNSPLHF. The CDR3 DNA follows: TGCGCCAGCAGCCCGGGACGGACAAATTCACCCCTCCACTTT.

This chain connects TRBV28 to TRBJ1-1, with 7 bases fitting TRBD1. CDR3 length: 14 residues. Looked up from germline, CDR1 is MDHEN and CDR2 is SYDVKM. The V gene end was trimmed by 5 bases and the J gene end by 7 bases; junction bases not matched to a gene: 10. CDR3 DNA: TGTGCCAGCAGTGCCGACCGGGACAGCGATGAAGCTTTCTTT. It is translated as CASSADRDSDEAFF.

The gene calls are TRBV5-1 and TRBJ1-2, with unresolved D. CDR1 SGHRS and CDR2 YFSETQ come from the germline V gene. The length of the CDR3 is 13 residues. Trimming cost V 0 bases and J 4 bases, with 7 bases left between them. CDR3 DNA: TGCGCCAGCAGCTTGGGGTCAGCCTATGGCTACACCTTC. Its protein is CASSLGSAYGYTF.

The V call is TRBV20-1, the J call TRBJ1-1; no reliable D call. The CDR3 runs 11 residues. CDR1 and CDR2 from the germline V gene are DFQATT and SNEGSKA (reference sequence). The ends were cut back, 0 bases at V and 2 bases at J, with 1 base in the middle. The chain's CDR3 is CSARDNTEAFF. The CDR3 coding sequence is TGCAGTGCTAGAGATAACACTGAAGCTTTCTTT.

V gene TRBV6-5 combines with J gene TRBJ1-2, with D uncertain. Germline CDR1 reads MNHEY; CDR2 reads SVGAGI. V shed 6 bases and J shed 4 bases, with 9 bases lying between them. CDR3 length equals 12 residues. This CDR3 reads CASRQYSYGYTF. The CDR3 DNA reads TGTGCCAGCAGGCAGTATTCCTATGGCTACACCTTC.

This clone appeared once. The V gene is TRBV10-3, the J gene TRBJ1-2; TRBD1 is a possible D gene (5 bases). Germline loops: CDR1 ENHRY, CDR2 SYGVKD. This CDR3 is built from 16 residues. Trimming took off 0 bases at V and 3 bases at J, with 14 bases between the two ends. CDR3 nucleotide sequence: TGTGCCATCAGTGAGTCGATAAGGGGTTCCTACTATGGCTACACCTTC. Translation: CAISESIRGSYYGYTF.